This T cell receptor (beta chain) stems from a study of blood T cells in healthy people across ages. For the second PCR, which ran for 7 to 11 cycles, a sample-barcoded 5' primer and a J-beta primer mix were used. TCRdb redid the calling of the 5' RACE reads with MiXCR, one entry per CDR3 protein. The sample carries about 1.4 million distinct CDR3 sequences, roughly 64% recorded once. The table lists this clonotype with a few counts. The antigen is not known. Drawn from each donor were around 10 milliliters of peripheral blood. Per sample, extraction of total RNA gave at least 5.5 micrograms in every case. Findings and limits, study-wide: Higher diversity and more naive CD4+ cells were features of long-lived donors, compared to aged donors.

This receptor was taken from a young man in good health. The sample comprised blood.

The CDR3, as DNA: TGCGCCAGCAGCCAAGAATCGATCCGGGACCACCCCTACGAGCAGTACTTC. Protein product: CASSQESIRDHPYEQYF. This chain links TRBV4-3 with TRBJ2-7; D could derive from TRBD1 or TRBD2 (5 bases each). The CDR3 consists of 17 residues. V was trimmed by 0 bases and J by 2 bases, leaving 17 bases between them. Germline CDR1 is LGHNA and CDR2 is YSLEER.